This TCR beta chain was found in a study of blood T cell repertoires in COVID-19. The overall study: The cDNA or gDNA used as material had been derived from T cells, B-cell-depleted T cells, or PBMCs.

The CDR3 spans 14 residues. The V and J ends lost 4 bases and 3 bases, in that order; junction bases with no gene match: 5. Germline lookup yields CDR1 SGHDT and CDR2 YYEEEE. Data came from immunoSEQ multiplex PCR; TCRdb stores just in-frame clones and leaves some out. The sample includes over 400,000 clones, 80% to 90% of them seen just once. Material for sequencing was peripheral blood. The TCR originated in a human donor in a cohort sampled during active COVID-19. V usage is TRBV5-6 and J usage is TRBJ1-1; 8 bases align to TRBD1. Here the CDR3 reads CASSHGQGYTEAFF. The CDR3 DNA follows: TGTGCCAGCAGCCATGGACAGGGTTACACTGAAGCTTTCTTT.